This T cell receptor beta chain was observed in a study of T cell changes during pregnancy in multiple sclerosis. Using immunoSEQ multiplex PCR, the repertoire was profiled, and TCRdb retains in-frame clones only, with some absent. The sample lists fewer than 90,000 clones; over 85% were seen once. Germline trimming cut 5 bases from V and 5 bases from J; bases unmatched to any gene: 21. The CDR3 loop spans 18 amino acids. Germline V gene sequence: CDR1 SQVTM, CDR2 ANQGSEA. Material: peripheral blood, obtained after pregnancy. The origin of this receptor is a female donor in good health, enrolled as a control in a pregnancy study. V usage is TRBV29-1 and J usage is TRBJ2-5; 9 bases agree with TRBD1. Here the CDR3 reads CSVQGRMDRGLFEETQYF. As DNA, the CDR3 is TGCAGCGTTCAGGGGAGAATGGACAGGGGATTGTTCGAGGAGACCCAGTACTTC.